This T cell receptor beta chain was captured by sequencing in a study of cytomegalovirus exposure and HLA in healthy donors. On this clone: Its cognate antigen is unknown.

The primer mix had 60 Vbeta and 13 Jbeta primers. Clones were sequenced by immunoSEQ multiplex PCR, and TCRdb holds only the in-frame ones, with some missing. The data hold some 150,000 clones, with 82% observed a single time. Looked up from germline, CDR1 is MNHEY and CDR2 is SMNVEV (reference sequence). The V end lost 6 bases, the J end lost 7 bases, and 16 bases lay between the germline ends. This CDR3 region has 15 residues. Whole-study results and caveats: In a later analysis, HLA-associated TCR beta chains were more clonally expanded than equally common others. It is likely that the observed cluster of highly shared sequence variants was a sequencing artifact.

The sequencing sample was made of PBMCs. The chain uses TRBV27 and TRBJ1-6; possibly TRBD1 for D (5 bases). The source of this sequence is a woman aged 45-65 years in good health and CMV-seropositive. The CDR3, as DNA: TGTGCCAGCAGGCCCTCGCGGAGGGACAATTCACCCCTCCACTTT. It codes for CASRPSRRDNSPLHF.